This TCR beta chain was identified in a study of cytomegalovirus exposure and HLA in healthy donors. The study's findings and limits: What TCR beta sequences reportedly achieved was accurate prediction of HLA-A and HLA-B alleles in most subjects. Reportedly, cytomegalovirus status was diagnosed with high sensitivity and specificity. In vitro, a few CMV-associated chains proved specific for CMV antigens. Common viral pathogens seemed to be connected with several of the most significant clusters, according to a later analysis.

Points on this clone: Its cognate antigen is unknown.

PCR involved 60 Vbeta and 13 Jbeta primers. This table comes from immunoSEQ multiplex PCR, and its TCRdb copy is limited to in-frame clones, with some not included. The table lists about 100,000 clones, around 86% of them singletons. J lost 2 bases, V lost 0 bases, and 12 bases had no gene match. Germline V gene lookup returns CDR1 SGHVS and CDR2 FNYEAQ. CDR3 length: 20 residues. Sequencing was performed on PBMCs. This receptor was identified in a woman between 65 and 79 years old in good health and CMV-seropositive. This sequence joins TRBV7-6 and TRBJ1-4; 10 nucleotides match TRBD1. CDR3 sequence: CASSLARGQGGDGTNEKLFF. The DNA of the CDR3 is TGTGCCAGCAGCTTAGCGCGAGGACAGGGGGGGGACGGGACTAATGAAAAACTGTTTTTT.